Included here is one TCR beta chain sequence, with context. Its antigen is currently unknown. These data come from a study of T cell responses to AZD1222 COVID-19 vaccine. The study's findings and limits: White British people made up most donors, females outnumbered males, and clonal diversity was possibly underestimated.

Method: immunoSEQ multiplex PCR; TCRdb's copy keeps in-frame clones and lacks some. The sample consists of 85,000 to 110,000 clones, about nine tenths of them appearing once. The CDR3 runs to 15 residues. CDR1 and CDR2 from the germline V gene are SGHNT and YYREEE (reference sequence). Trimming pared 0 bases from V and 0 bases from J, leaving 9 bases between. This material consisted of peripheral blood, taken on day 0 of AZD1222 vaccination. The gene calls are TRBV5-4 and TRBJ1-2, with unresolved D. The sequence came from an adult in good health. CDR3 amino acids: CASSLDRAANYGYTF. The CDR3 DNA reads TGTGCCAGCAGCTTGGACCGGGCAGCTAACTATGGCTACACCTTC. The full variable domain, completed using reference TRBV5-4 and TRBJ1-2, is ETGVTQSPTHLIKTRGQQVTLRCSSQSGHNTVSWYQQALGQGPQFIFQYYREEENGRGNFPPRFSGLQFPNYSSELNVNALELDDSALYLCASSLDRAANYGYTFGSGTRLTVV.